This T cell receptor beta chain derives from a study of cytomegalovirus exposure and HLA in healthy donors. 13 Jbeta primers and 60 Vbeta primers were used for the PCR. TCRdb's copy holds only in-frame clones and misses some; the assay was immunoSEQ multiplex PCR. The profile shows about 200,000 clones, around 80% of them singletons. Germline V gives CDR1 SGHAT, CDR2 FQNNGV. The CDR3 length is 15 residues. V lost 1 base and J 5 bases, leaving 14 bases between the germline ends. This clone was observed once. Sequencing input: PBMCs. The receptor was derived from a woman aged 25 to 45 in good health and CMV-seropositive. The rearrangement uses TRBV11-2 and TRBJ2-5, with D possibly TRBD1 on 5 matching bases. CDR3 sequence: CASSLAGRVFETQYF. The CDR3 region has the DNA TGTGCCAGCAGCTTAGCGGGCAGGGTGTTTGAGACCCAGTACTTC.